The rows below give T cell receptor beta chains drawn from one sample of a study of OX40 agonist ivuxolimab in advanced cancers. Sequencing was performed with immunoSEQ multiplex PCR; in TCRdb, only in-frame clones are kept and a portion is missing. The sample lists about 100,000 clones, approximately 87% occurring once. The sequencing here drew on CD4+ or CD8+ T cells sorted from blood, taken in a trial of the OX40 agonist ivuxolimab. These receptors all come from an adult with an advanced solid tumor such as melanoma, head and neck, liver or kidney cancer. CDR3s include the opening cysteine and the closing phenylalanine or tryptophan. A D gene is named only where the DNA matches it firmly. Not all rows give a size; the values are once, few, many and, for expanded clones, a class.

D gene: -; clone size: -; J gene: TRBJ1-4; V gene: TRBV15; CDR3 DNA: TGTGCCACCAGCAGGCGGGGAGGTATTGAAAAACTGTTTTTT; CDR3 protein: CATSRRGGIEKLFF
D gene: -; clone size: -; J gene: TRBJ2-1; V gene: TRBV21-1; CDR3 DNA: TGTGCCAGCGGGGAATCGGTCGTTCACAATGAGCAGTTCTTC; CDR3 protein: CASGESVVHNEQFF
D gene: -; clone size: -; J gene: TRBJ1-2; V gene: TRBV6-5; CDR3 DNA: TGTGCCAGCAGTTACGGCAGCGTCAGCGGGGGCTACACCTTC; CDR3 protein: CASSYGSVSGGYTF
D gene: TRBD1; clone size: -; J gene: TRBJ1-1; V gene: TRBV19; CDR3 DNA: TGTGCCAGTATCGACAGGGGTTTCACTGAAGCTTTCTTT; CDR3 protein: CASIDRGFTEAFF
D gene: -; clone size: -; J gene: TRBJ2-7; V gene: TRBV29-1; CDR3 DNA: TGCAGCGTTGAAAACCCCGCGGGGCAGTACTTC; CDR3 protein: CSVENPAGQYF
D gene: -; clone size: -; J gene: TRBJ2-5; V gene: TRBV5-8; CDR3 DNA: TGTGCCAGCAGCTTGCGCGGAGTCCAAGAGACCCAGTACTTC; CDR3 protein: CASSLRGVQETQYF
D gene: -; clone size: -; J gene: TRBJ2-5; V gene: TRBV2; CDR3 DNA: TGTGCCAGCAGTGAAGGACGGGAGAAGACCCAGTACTTC; CDR3 protein: CASSEGREKTQYF
D gene: -; clone size: -; J gene: TRBJ2-1; V gene: TRBV5-1; CDR3 DNA: TGCGCCAGCAGCTTGGTCCGGACCAGCAATGAGCAGTTCTTC; CDR3 protein: CASSLVRTSNEQFF
D gene: TRBD1; clone size: -; J gene: TRBJ2-7; V gene: TRBV4-2; CDR3 DNA: TGTGCCAGCAGCCGATCGACAGGGAATGAGCAGTACTTC; CDR3 protein: CASSRSTGNEQYF
D gene: -; clone size: -; J gene: TRBJ1-1; V gene: TRBV7-8; CDR3 DNA: TGTGCCAGCGGGGGAGGGAGCACTGAAGCTTTCTTT; CDR3 protein: CASGGGSTEAFF
D gene: -; clone size: few; J gene: TRBJ2-5; V gene: TRBV2; CDR3 DNA: TGTGCCAGCTGGGGGACAAACGAAGAGACCCAGTACTTC; CDR3 protein: CASWGTNEETQYF
D gene: TRBD2; clone size: once; J gene: TRBJ2-3; V gene: TRBV11-3; CDR3 DNA: TGTGCCAGCAGCTCCCCCGGACTAGCGGGAGTGAGTACGCAGTATTTT; CDR3 protein: CASSSPGLAGVSTQYF
D gene: -; clone size: -; J gene: TRBJ2-5; V gene: TRBV5-8; CDR3 DNA: TGTGCCAGCAGCTTGGACATCCAAGAGACCCAGTACTTC; CDR3 protein: CASSLDIQETQYF
D gene: -; clone size: -; J gene: TRBJ2-7; V gene: TRBV7-2; CDR3 DNA: TGTGCCAGCAGCTCCTTTCTAGGGGAGCAGTACTTC; CDR3 protein: CASSSFLGEQYF
D gene: -; clone size: -; J gene: TRBJ2-2; V gene: TRBV6-5; CDR3 DNA: TGTGCCAGCAGTTCCGGACAGTTCACCGGGGAGCTGTTTTTT; CDR3 protein: CASSSGQFTGELFF
D gene: -; clone size: once; J gene: TRBJ2-3; V gene: TRBV11-2; CDR3 DNA: TGTGCCAGCAGCGCAGGGGGGACAGATACGCAGTATTTT; CDR3 protein: CASSAGGTDTQYF
D gene: -; clone size: once; J gene: TRBJ2-7; V gene: TRBV6-6; CDR3 DNA: TGTGCCAGCAGCTACAGAGGGGGGGACTCCTACGAGCAGTACTTC; CDR3 protein: CASSYRGGDSYEQYF
D gene: -; clone size: -; J gene: TRBJ2-1; V gene: TRBV4-1; CDR3 DNA: TGCGCCAGCAGCCAGCCGGGGGCGGGAGAAAACGAGCAGTTCTTC; CDR3 protein: CASSQPGAGENEQFF
D gene: -; clone size: -; J gene: TRBJ1-1; V gene: TRBV11-3; CDR3 DNA: TGTGCCAGCAGCCCCGGGCACACGAACACTGAAGCTTTCTTT; CDR3 protein: CASSPGHTNTEAFF
D gene: TRBD1; clone size: -; J gene: TRBJ2-3; V gene: TRBV11-2; CDR3 DNA: TGTGCCAGCAGCTTCGGACAGGAGCCCACAGATACGCAGTATTTT; CDR3 protein: CASSFGQEPTDTQYF
D gene: -; clone size: -; J gene: TRBJ1-2; V gene: TRBV25-1; CDR3 DNA: TGTGCCAGCAGTGCGAGGTGGAGGGATGGCTACACCTTC; CDR3 protein: CASSARWRDGYTF
D gene: -; clone size: -; J gene: TRBJ2-2; V gene: TRBV23-1; CDR3 DNA: TGCGCCAGCAGTACCCTAAGGGACCCCGGACGGACCGGGGAGCTGTTTTTT; CDR3 protein: CASSTLRDPGRTGELFF
D gene: TRBD1; clone size: -; J gene: TRBJ2-5; V gene: TRBV11-2; CDR3 DNA: TGTGCCAGCAGCTTAGGGACAGGGGGAGAGACCCAGTACTTC; CDR3 protein: CASSLGTGGETQYF
D gene: -; clone size: -; J gene: TRBJ1-2; V gene: TRBV7-9; CDR3 DNA: TGTGCCAGCAGCCCACATGGGATCGGCTACACCTTC; CDR3 protein: CASSPHGIGYTF
D gene: -; clone size: -; J gene: TRBJ1-1; V gene: TRBV4-1; CDR3 DNA: TGCGCCAGCAGCCCGGGCAGCCGGAACACTGAAGCTTTCTTT; CDR3 protein: CASSPGSRNTEAFF
D gene: TRBD1; clone size: -; J gene: TRBJ1-1; V gene: TRBV7-9; CDR3 DNA: TGTGCCAGCACCGATGGCGACAGGGTAAACACTGAAGCTTTCTTT; CDR3 protein: CASTDGDRVNTEAFF
D gene: TRBD1; clone size: -; J gene: TRBJ1-2; V gene: TRBV4-3; CDR3 DNA: TGCGCCAGCAGCCAAGAGGACAGGGGGATCTATGGCTACACCTTC; CDR3 protein: CASSQEDRGIYGYTF
D gene: -; clone size: -; J gene: TRBJ1-6; V gene: TRBV7-3; CDR3 DNA: TGTGCCAGCAGCTTAATTCCCAGGGGAGGTTCACCCCTCCACTTT; CDR3 protein: CASSLIPRGGSPLHF
D gene: TRBD1; clone size: -; J gene: TRBJ2-6; V gene: TRBV30; CDR3 DNA: TGTGCCTGGAGTGGGGACAGGGCTGGGGCCAACGTCCTGACTTTC; CDR3 protein: CAWSGDRAGANVLTF
D gene: -; clone size: -; J gene: TRBJ2-7; V gene: TRBV2; CDR3 DNA: TGTGCCAGCAGGATAGGGTGGGGGAGCTCCTACGAGCAGTACTTC; CDR3 protein: CASRIGWGSSYEQYF
D gene: -; clone size: -; J gene: TRBJ1-2; V gene: TRBV7-9; CDR3 DNA: TGTGCCAGCAGCTTAGCGGGGTCGGGGCCTAAAAACTATGGCTACACCTTC; CDR3 protein: CASSLAGSGPKNYGYTF
D gene: -; clone size: -; J gene: TRBJ1-1; V gene: TRBV6-1; CDR3 DNA: TGTGCCAGCAGTGAAGAGATCTCGGCAGGGTGGGGCACTGAAGCTTTCTTT; CDR3 protein: CASSEEISAGWGTEAFF
D gene: -; clone size: -; J gene: TRBJ1-4; V gene: TRBV6-1; CDR3 DNA: TGTGCCAGCAGTTTCCAGGGAAGGACTAATGAAAAACTGTTTTTT; CDR3 protein: CASSFQGRTNEKLFF
D gene: -; clone size: -; J gene: TRBJ2-5; V gene: TRBV19; CDR3 DNA: TGTGCCAGTAGTATCCGGGACGGACAAGAGACCCAGTACTTC; CDR3 protein: CASSIRDGQETQYF
D gene: TRBD2; clone size: -; J gene: TRBJ2-3; V gene: TRBV2; CDR3 DNA: TGTGCCAGCAGTCCAAGCGGGAGGCCAGATACGCAGTATTTT; CDR3 protein: CASSPSGRPDTQYF
D gene: TRBD1; clone size: few; J gene: TRBJ2-7; V gene: TRBV2; CDR3 DNA: TGTGCCAGCAGTGGACAGGGAGCCGAGCAGTACTTC; CDR3 protein: CASSGQGAEQYF
D gene: -; clone size: -; J gene: TRBJ1-1; V gene: TRBV2; CDR3 DNA: TGTGCCAGCATATATGATTGGCGCACTGAAGCTTTCTTT; CDR3 protein: CASIYDWRTEAFF
D gene: -; clone size: -; J gene: TRBJ1-1; V gene: TRBV6-5; CDR3 DNA: TGTGCCAGCAGTGATACTCAGGGATACACTGAAGCTTTCTTT; CDR3 protein: CASSDTQGYTEAFF
D gene: TRBD1; clone size: -; J gene: TRBJ2-7; V gene: TRBV7-6; CDR3 DNA: TGTGCCAGCAGCTTAGCGGGACAGGGGGTGGCCTACGAGCAGTACTTC; CDR3 protein: CASSLAGQGVAYEQYF
D gene: -; clone size: once; J gene: TRBJ2-3; V gene: TRBV10-1; CDR3 DNA: TGCGCCAGCAGTGAGGGGGCTCCCACAGATACGCAGTATTTT; CDR3 protein: CASSEGAPTDTQYF
D gene: TRBD1; clone size: -; J gene: TRBJ2-7; V gene: TRBV7-6; CDR3 DNA: TGTGCCAGCAGCTCCTTATCCGGACAGGGGAGTCGCTCCTACGAGCAGTACTTC; CDR3 protein: CASSSLSGQGSRSYEQYF
D gene: TRBD1; clone size: once; J gene: TRBJ2-3; V gene: TRBV5-1; CDR3 DNA: TGCGCCAGCAGCCAGGGGGCCAGCACAGATACGCAGTATTTT; CDR3 protein: CASSQGASTDTQYF
D gene: TRBD2; clone size: -; J gene: TRBJ2-3; V gene: TRBV7-6; CDR3 DNA: TGTGCCAGCAGCCTCGGACTAGCGGGGGGAGCGGATACGCAGTATTTT; CDR3 protein: CASSLGLAGGADTQYF
D gene: TRBD2; clone size: -; J gene: TRBJ2-5; V gene: TRBV27; CDR3 DNA: TGTGCCAGCAGTCGTTCCAGCGGGGAGTGGGAGACCCAGTACTTC; CDR3 protein: CASSRSSGEWETQYF
D gene: TRBD1; clone size: -; J gene: TRBJ2-3; V gene: TRBV7-2; CDR3 DNA: TGTGCCAGCAGCCGCAGACAGGGGGCAAGAGATACGCAGTATTTT; CDR3 protein: CASSRRQGARDTQYF
D gene: TRBD1; clone size: -; J gene: TRBJ2-3; V gene: TRBV30; CDR3 DNA: TGTGCCTGGAGTAGACAGGGGTTAGATACGCAGTATTTT; CDR3 protein: CAWSRQGLDTQYF
D gene: -; clone size: -; J gene: TRBJ2-1; V gene: TRBV19; CDR3 DNA: TGTGCCAGTACCGCGGGACAGACTGTTTACAATGAGCAGTTCTTC; CDR3 protein: CASTAGQTVYNEQFF
D gene: TRBD1; clone size: -; J gene: TRBJ2-2; V gene: TRBV10-1; CDR3 DNA: TGCGCCAGCAGTGGGGACAGGGGGAACACCGGGGAGCTGTTTTTT; CDR3 protein: CASSGDRGNTGELFF
D gene: -; clone size: -; J gene: TRBJ2-7; V gene: TRBV19; CDR3 DNA: TGTGCCAGTAGTATCTTACAGGGCGAGCAGTACTTC; CDR3 protein: CASSILQGEQYF
D gene: -; clone size: -; J gene: TRBJ2-5; V gene: TRBV11-2; CDR3 DNA: TGTGCCAGCAGCTTAAATCCCCAGGGTCAAGAGACCCAGTACTTC; CDR3 protein: CASSLNPQGQETQYF
D gene: TRBD1; clone size: -; J gene: TRBJ1-2; V gene: TRBV7-6; CDR3 DNA: TGTGCCAGCAGCCTACGGACAGGGGCTGGCTACACCTTC; CDR3 protein: CASSLRTGAGYTF
D gene: -; clone size: -; J gene: TRBJ2-2; V gene: TRBV6-5; CDR3 DNA: TGTGCCAGCAGTACCATTATTAACACCGGGGAGCTGTTTTTT; CDR3 protein: CASSTIINTGELFF